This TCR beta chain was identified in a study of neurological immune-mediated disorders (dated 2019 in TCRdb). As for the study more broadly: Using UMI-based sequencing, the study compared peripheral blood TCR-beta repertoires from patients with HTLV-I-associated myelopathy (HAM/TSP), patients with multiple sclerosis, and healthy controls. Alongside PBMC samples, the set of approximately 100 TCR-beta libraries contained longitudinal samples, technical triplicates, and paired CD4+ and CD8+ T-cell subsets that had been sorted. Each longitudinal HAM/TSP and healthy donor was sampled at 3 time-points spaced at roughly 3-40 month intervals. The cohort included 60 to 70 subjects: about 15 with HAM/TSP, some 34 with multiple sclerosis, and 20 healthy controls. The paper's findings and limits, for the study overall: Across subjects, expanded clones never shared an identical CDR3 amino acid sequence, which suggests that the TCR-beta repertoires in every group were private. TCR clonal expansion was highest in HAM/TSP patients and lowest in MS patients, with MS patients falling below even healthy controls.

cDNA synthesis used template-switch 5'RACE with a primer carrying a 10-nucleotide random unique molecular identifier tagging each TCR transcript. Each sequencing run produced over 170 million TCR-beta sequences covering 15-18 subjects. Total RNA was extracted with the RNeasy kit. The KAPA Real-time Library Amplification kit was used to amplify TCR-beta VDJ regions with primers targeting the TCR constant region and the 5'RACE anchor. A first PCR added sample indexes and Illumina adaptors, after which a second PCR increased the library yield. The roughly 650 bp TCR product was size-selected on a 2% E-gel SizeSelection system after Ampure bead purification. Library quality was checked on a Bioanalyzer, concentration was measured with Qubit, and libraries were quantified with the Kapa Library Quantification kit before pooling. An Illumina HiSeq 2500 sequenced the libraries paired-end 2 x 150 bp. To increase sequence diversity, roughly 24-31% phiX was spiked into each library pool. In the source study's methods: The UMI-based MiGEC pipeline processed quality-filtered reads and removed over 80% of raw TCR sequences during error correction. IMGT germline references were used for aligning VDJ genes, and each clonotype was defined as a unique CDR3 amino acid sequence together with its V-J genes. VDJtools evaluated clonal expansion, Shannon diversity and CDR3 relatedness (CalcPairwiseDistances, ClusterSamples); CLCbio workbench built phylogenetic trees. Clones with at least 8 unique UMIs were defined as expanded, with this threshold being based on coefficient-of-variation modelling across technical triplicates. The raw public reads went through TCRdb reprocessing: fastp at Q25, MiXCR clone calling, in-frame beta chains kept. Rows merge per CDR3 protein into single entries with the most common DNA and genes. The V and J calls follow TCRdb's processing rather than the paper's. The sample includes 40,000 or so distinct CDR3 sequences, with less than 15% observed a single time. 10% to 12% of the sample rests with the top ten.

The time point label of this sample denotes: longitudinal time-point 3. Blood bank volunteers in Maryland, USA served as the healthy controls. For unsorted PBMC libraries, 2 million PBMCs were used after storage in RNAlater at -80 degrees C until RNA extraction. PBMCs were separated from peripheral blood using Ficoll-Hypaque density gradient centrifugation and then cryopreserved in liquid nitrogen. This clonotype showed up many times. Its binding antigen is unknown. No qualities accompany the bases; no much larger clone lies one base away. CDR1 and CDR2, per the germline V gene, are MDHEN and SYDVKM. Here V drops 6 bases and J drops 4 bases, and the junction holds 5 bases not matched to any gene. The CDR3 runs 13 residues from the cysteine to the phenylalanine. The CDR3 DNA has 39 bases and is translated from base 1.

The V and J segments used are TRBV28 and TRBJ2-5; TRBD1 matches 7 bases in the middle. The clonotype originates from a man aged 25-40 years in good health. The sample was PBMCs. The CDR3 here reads CASSQTGLETQYF. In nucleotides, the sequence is TGTGCCAGCAGCCAGACAGGGTTAGAGACCCAGTACTTC.